A single T cell receptor (beta chain) is shown here with its context. Per the authors' pipeline: Reference gene primer amplification gave estimated nucleated cell counts. Generated by immunoSEQ multiplex PCR, the TCRdb table keeps only in-frame clones and is missing some. V and J calls and clone size are copied from that table; D and trimming were computed from the DNA. The sample holds approximately 350,000 clones, 88% seen once. The Seattle site enrolled patients during active infection and followed them longitudinally. The data stem from a study of blood T cell repertoires in COVID-19. About the research overall: COVID-19 samples from acute and convalescent phases originated in the United States, Italy and Spain.

This TCR derives from a woman between 65 and 79 years old with COVID-19, enrolled during active disease. Sequencing was performed on peripheral blood.

CDR3 residues: CASSVSGYNEQFF. The CDR3 DNA reads TGTGCCAGCAGCGTAAGCGGTTACAATGAGCAGTTCTTC. V gene TRBV12-3 or TRBV12-4 combines with J gene TRBJ2-1, with a weak D call TRBD2 (5 bases). This CDR3 spans 13 amino acids. The V gene lost 6 bases and the J gene lost 4 bases, with 10 bases spanning the gap.